This T cell receptor beta chain was found in a study of naive and memory T cell subsets (TCRdb year 2017). Regarding the complete study: The figure summarizing these samples reported ten or so blood donors, 7 tuberculin skin test biopsies and 3 saline control biopsies. PCR2 was typically performed as a SYBR Green qPCR that was stopped at a set threshold, although end-point PCR (around 6 cycles) could be used instead for low-input samples. General findings and caveats noted by the study authors: The RNA-based method was acknowledged as potentially sensitive to TCR transcript changes with T cell activation and differentiation.

Libraries were constructed by 5' RACE. The ligated cDNA was amplified in four rounds of PCR with nested alpha and beta constant region primers together with the SP2 primer. TCR RNA was reverse transcribed with SuperScript IV using alpha and beta constant region primers for the blood and skin samples. T4 RNA ligase 1 was used to ligate an oligonucleotide containing the Illumina SP2 primer and a UMI to the 3' end of the cDNA. The 12-nucleotide UMI was composed of two random hexamers separated by an eight-base spacer, which was included to prevent hairpin formation. From the second PCR onward, the TCR alpha and beta chain libraries were handled separately, and dual indexing was used for multiplexing. After pooling, the indexed libraries were analyzed by capillary electrophoresis and sequenced on either an Illumina MiSeq or NextSeq. PhiX DNA at about 5-7.5% was spiked into libraries to increase base diversity and improve cluster recognition. Processing in the source paper ran as follows. Demultiplexor extracted UMIs from read 2, combined them with read 1 TCR sequence, and split reads by sample indices. Decombinator identified V and J genes and V-J junctions and gave each TCR a five-part identifier that included V and J deletions. UMIs were used by Collapsinator to correct sequencing errors and PCR amplification heterogeneity, so that a UMI-based abundance was obtained for each TCR. Identifiers were converted to nucleotide sequence by CDR3Translator and translated to amino acids, and CDR3 regions were extracted on the basis of terminal motifs. Error-corrected counts of alpha and beta TCRs from blood and skin were compared after being normalized to the amount of input RNA. TCRdb cleaned the public reads at Q25 with fastp, built clones with MiXCR and kept in-frame beta chains. Entries are consolidated by CDR3 protein sequence, retaining the most common genes and DNA. What appears here as the V and J calls and clone size reflects TCRdb's work, not the paper's. For this sample there are roughly 60,000 distinct CDR3 sequences; more than 7% appear just once. Around 10% of the sample comes from the top ten.

Concerning this clonotype itself: Its antigen is still unknown. No base-level quality is on record; no much larger clone is a single base apart.

A robust, sensitive protocol for the amplification, sequencing and analysis of TCRs was described in the study, in which 3' ligation of a UMI-containing oligonucleotide to TCR cDNA was used. Whole blood analysis involved drawing roughly 2.6 ml of peripheral blood from adult healthy volunteers into Tempus tubes and then extracting RNA following the manufacturer's instructions. Total RNA was used without cell sorting and was treated with RQ1 DNase before reverse transcription, with a target input of roughly 1 to 1,100 ng. To check how robust the pipeline was in samples where T cells make up a minority population, libraries were built from skin biopsies and whole blood. For CDR1 and CDR2, the germline V gene lists MNHEY and SVGEGT. V trim: 6 bases; J trim: 5 bases; unmatched bases: 9. The CDR3 contains 15 residues, cysteine and phenylalanine counted. The CDR3 DNA has 45 bases and is translated from base 1.

The V and J segments used are TRBV6-2 or TRBV6-3 and TRBJ2-2, and TRBD1 matches 7 of the central bases. The sequence derives from a male donor in good health. The DNA sequence follows: TGTGCCAGCAGATCGACAGGGAGATCTACCGGGGAGCTGTTTTTT. Its translation reads: CASRSTGRSTGELFF.